This T cell receptor (beta chain) emerged from a study of T cells in Graves' hyperthyroidism and ophthalmopathy. The investigators amplified TCR beta CDR3 regions from RNA transcripts. The TCR CDR3 first-round RT-PCR relied on the HTBI primer set. TCRdb processed the multiplex PCR reads anew with MiXCR; each CDR3 protein has one entry. Of just over 550,000 distinct CDR3 sequences listed, 40% to 55% are singletons. Researchers defined stable Graves' hyperthyroidism as no ophthalmopathy progression within 18 months. Used for diagnoses were clinical symptoms, serum thyroxine and TRAb, thyroid ultrasound and orbital computed tomography. V gave up 0 bases and J gave up 5 bases, with 8 bases separating them. This CDR3 is 14 amino acids long. Germline loops: CDR1 SGHRS, CDR2 YFSETQ. Study conclusions and caveats: Most expanded thyroid clonotypes above 0.001 recurred in blood. A 13 V-J signature model discriminated ophthalmopathy versus stable hyperthyroidism.

This clonotype was seen only a few times. What it binds is unknown. The sample was peripheral blood or thyroid tissue (not recorded which). This sequence originates from a woman aged 18-29 years with Graves' hyperthyroidism. The chain is built from TRBV5-1 and TRBJ1-4; D not certain. The CDR3 bases are TGCGCCAGCAGCTTGGGACGGCCGAATGAAAAACTGTTTTTT. It specifies CASSLGRPNEKLFF.